A single sample is the source of the 6 T cell receptor beta chains below, sequenced in a study of cytomegalovirus exposure and HLA in healthy donors. This PCR relied on a set of 60 Vbeta primers and 13 Jbeta primers. Clones were read by immunoSEQ multiplex PCR, and TCRdb kept only the in-frame ones, dropping some. The table records some 180,000 clones, around 77% of them present only once. Input material: PBMCs. The receptors shown here come from a woman in her twenties or thirties in good health and CMV-seronegative.

This clone was counted between two and nine times. V usage is TRBV4-1 and J usage is TRBJ2-7, with TRBD2 matching 8 bases. Germline V CDR1 and CDR2: MGHRA, YSYEKL. V was clipped by 4 bases and J by 3 bases; unmatched bases: 8. The CDR3 runs 15 residues. The CDR3 DNA reads TGCGCCAGCAGCCCCCAGTCAGCGGGGGACTACGAGCAGTACTTC. Amino acids: CASSPQSAGDYEQYF.

The gene calls are TRBV7-2 and TRBJ2-7; TRBD2 matches 8 bases. From germline, CDR1 is SGHTA and CDR2 FQGNSA. V shed 5 bases and J 4 bases; nucleotides not matched to a gene: 10. The CDR3 extends over 15 amino acids. CDR3 region: CASSSQSGSWYEQYF. The DNA of the CDR3 is TGTGCCAGCAGCAGCCAAAGCGGGAGTTGGTACGAGCAGTACTTC.

This chain connects TRBV7-2 to TRBJ1-4, with D maybe TRBD1 (5 bases). The V gene's germline CDR1 is SGHTA and CDR2 FQGNSA. CDR3 length: 13 residues. Trimming left V 3 bases short and J 8 bases short, with 10 bases between. For the CDR3, the DNA is TGTGCCAGCAGCTTGATGGGGGGAGAAAAACTGTTTTTT. It yields the protein CASSLMGGEKLFF.

The chain combines TRBV27 with TRBJ1-5; D might be TRBD1 (5 bases). The V gene's germline CDR1 is MNHEY and CDR2 SMNVEV (reference sequence). The CDR3 has 12 amino acids. Trimming removed 8 bases from V and 5 bases from J, with 10 bases in between. The chain's CDR3 is CASGSGDQPQHF. The CDR3 nucleotides are TGTGCCAGCGGATCGGGGGATCAGCCCCAGCATTTT.

On this clone: One end of the junction varies from germline; a read error may be responsible. V and J are TRBV11-2 and TRBJ2-7; D might be TRBD2 (6 bases). The CDR3 consists of 12 residues. Germline V gives CDR1 SGHAT, CDR2 FQNNGV. The CDR3 DNA sequence: TGTGCCAGCAGCTTTATCGGGACTCCTAACGTGTTC. Residues: CASSFIGTPNVF. Drawing the rest from reference TRBV11-2 and TRBJ2-7, the complete variable domain is EAGVAQSPRYKIIEKRQSVAFWCNPISGHATLYWYQQILGQGPKLLIQFQNNGVVDDSQLPKDRFSAERLKGVDSTLKIQPAKLEDSAVYLCASSFIGTPNVFGPGTRLTVT.

The V gene is TRBV5-4, the J gene TRBJ2-7; D is possibly TRBD2 (6 bases). Germline V lookup: CDR1 SGHNT, CDR2 YYREEE (reference sequence). Trimming cost V 0 bases and J 2 bases, with 12 bases left between them. The CDR3 has 15 residues. The CDR3 sequence: CASSLAGAGTYEQYF. The CDR3, as DNA: TGTGCCAGCAGCTTGGCGGGAGCAGGAACCTACGAGCAGTACTTC.